This is a list of T cell receptor beta chains from one sample in a study of blood T cell repertoires in COVID-19. TCRdb's copy holds only in-frame clones and misses some; the assay was immunoSEQ multiplex PCR. The profile covers 200,000 to 300,000 clones, with over 75% appearing a single time and 2% to 3% taken by the ten largest. What was sequenced was peripheral blood. The receptors were sampled from a woman in her 50s with acute or convalescent COVID-19. The CDR3 runs from the conserved cysteine through the conserved F or W. The D gene is left open where the match is weak. The size entry is marked missing in some rows and otherwise reads once, few, many or a size class.

CDR3 DNA	CDR3 protein	clone size	J gene	D gene	CDR3 length	V gene
TGTGCCAGCAGCTTGGTACTGGACAATCCCCCGGTCTTC	CASSLVLDNPPVF	-	TRBJ2-1	-	13	TRBV5-5
TGTGCCACCGGCCGAGGTTCTCAGCCCCAGCATTTT	CATGRGSQPQHF	-	TRBJ1-5	-	12	TRBV24-1
TGTGCCAGCAGTTATCGATCTCCCCCGGGACAGAAAACAACAACTAATGAAAAACTGTTTTTT	CASSYRSPPGQKTTTNEKLFF	-	TRBJ1-4	TRBD1	21	TRBV28
-	CASSTAVGAGNTDTQYF	-	TRBJ2-3	-	17	TRBV21-1
TGTGCCATCAGCAAGGGACAGGGAGAAGAGACCCAGTACTTC	CAISKGQGEETQYF	-	TRBJ2-5	TRBD1	14	TRBV10-3
TGTGCCAGCTCACCGGGAGCAGGTACTGAGCAGTTCTTC	CASSPGAGTEQFF	-	TRBJ2-1	-	13	TRBV18
TGCGCCAGCAGCCCGGGGACAGGGGGGACGGAGCAGTACTTC	CASSPGTGGTEQYF	-	TRBJ2-7	TRBD1	14	TRBV5-1
TGTGCCACCAGCAGAGATCCAGGGAACTATGGCTACACCTTC	CATSRDPGNYGYTF	once	TRBJ1-2	-	14	TRBV15
TGTGCCAGCAGTTCGGGAACGAACACTGAAGCTTTCTTT	CASSSGTNTEAFF	-	TRBJ1-1	-	13	TRBV28
TGTGCCTGGAGTGAAGGGGCAACTAATGAAAAACTGTTTTTT	CAWSEGATNEKLFF	-	TRBJ1-4	-	14	TRBV30
TGTGCCAGCAGGACTAGCGGGACGGAGGGTGAGCAGTTCTTC	CASRTSGTEGEQFF	-	TRBJ2-1	TRBD2	14	TRBV7-9
TGTGCCACCCGCGACAGAAGGAGAGGCGCCTACACCTTC	CATRDRRRGAYTF	-	TRBJ1-2	-	13	TRBV24-1
TGTGCCAGTAGGCGCCCGACAGGGAGATCTGGAAACACCATATATTTT	CASRRPTGRSGNTIYF	few	TRBJ1-3	TRBD1	16	TRBV19
TGTGCCAGCAGCCCCGTCGCCCGACTAGACAAAAACATTCAGTACTTC	CASSPVARLDKNIQYF	-	TRBJ2-4	-	16	TRBV9
TGTGCCAGCAGCTTTTCCGTAGCGGGAGAGGGGGAGCAGTTCTTC	CASSFSVAGEGEQFF	-	TRBJ2-1	TRBD2	15	TRBV11-2
TGCAGCGTTCGGCCGGGGGGGACCAAAAACATTCAGTACTTC	CSVRPGGTKNIQYF	-	TRBJ2-4	TRBD2	14	TRBV29-1
TGTGCCAGCAGCTTAGTCGTATTCCGGGGGAACACTGAAGCTTTCTTT	CASSLVVFRGNTEAFF	-	TRBJ1-1	-	16	TRBV7-9
TGTGCCAGCAGTCCAACGGGGGAGGAAAAACTGTTTTTT	CASSPTGEEKLFF	-	TRBJ1-4	-	13	TRBV12-3/TRBV12-4
TGTGCCAGCAGCTTGGGCATAGTCTCCTCCTACGAGCAGTACTTC	CASSLGIVSSYEQYF	-	TRBJ2-7	-	15	TRBV7-2
TGTGCCTGGAGTGTAGGTAGCGGGAGGGGCAATGAGCAGTTCTTC	CAWSVGSGRGNEQFF	-	TRBJ2-1	TRBD2	15	TRBV30
TGCGCCACCGGCTCTATATTAGCGGGAGAAGGCGGGGAGCTGTTTTTT	CATGSILAGEGGELFF	-	TRBJ2-2	TRBD2	16	TRBV5-1
TGTGTCAGAAGCTTATCCCTAGCGGGAGAGGCAGATACGCAGTATTTT	CVRSLSLAGEADTQYF	-	TRBJ2-3	-	16	TRBV7-5
TGTGCCAGCCTTCGCAGGGACAGCTACACCTTC	CASLRRDSYTF	-	TRBJ1-2	-	11	TRBV7-6
TGTGCCAGCAGCTTGGCACTTGGTCAGCCCCAGCATTTT	CASSLALGQPQHF	-	TRBJ1-5	-	13	TRBV5-6
TGTGCCAGCTCACCTACAACTAACTCAGATACGCAGTATTTT	CASSPTTNSDTQYF	-	TRBJ2-3	-	14	TRBV18
TGTGCCTGGAGTGTACAGGGCCCAAATAATTCACCCCTCCACTTT	CAWSVQGPNNSPLHF	-	TRBJ1-6	-	15	TRBV30
TGCGCCAGTAAAGGACAGGGGGCAGGGGAGACCCAGTACTTC	CASKGQGAGETQYF	-	TRBJ2-5	TRBD1	14	TRBV5-1
TGTGCCACCAGTGATTCAAGTTTTCAGGGGGGCCAGCCCCAGCATTTT	CATSDSSFQGGQPQHF	few	TRBJ1-5	TRBD1	16	TRBV24-1
TGTGCCAGCAGAGGGACCCCCGGGGGGAGGGCAAACACCGGGGAGCTGTTTTTT	CASRGTPGGRANTGELFF	-	TRBJ2-2	TRBD2	18	TRBV28
TGTGCCAGCACCCTCGGCAGGGGGCGATCACCCCTCCACTTT	CASTLGRGRSPLHF	-	TRBJ1-6	TRBD1	14	TRBV6-5
TGCAGCGTCAGGACAGGGCGCAATCAGCCCCAGCATTTT	CSVRTGRNQPQHF	-	TRBJ1-5	TRBD1	13	TRBV29-1
TGTGCCAGCAGCTTCGACAGGAATAATGAAAAACTGTTTTTT	CASSFDRNNEKLFF	-	TRBJ1-4	-	14	TRBV7-9
TGTGCCACCAGCAGAGATATGGGCGGGCGGACTGAAGCTTTCTTT	CATSRDMGGRTEAFF	-	TRBJ1-1	-	15	TRBV15
TGTGCCATCAGCCCTAGCGGGAGTTTGTACGAGCAGTACTTC	CAISPSGSLYEQYF	-	TRBJ2-7	TRBD2	14	TRBV10-3
TGTGCCAGCAGTTTATCGGGGGGTGGTGGCATTCAGTACTTC	CASSLSGGGGIQYF	few	TRBJ2-4	-	14	TRBV27
TGCGCCAGCAGCCAGGGGACAGGGGGGAATGAGCAGTTCTTC	CASSQGTGGNEQFF	-	TRBJ2-1	TRBD1	14	TRBV5-1
TGTGCCAGCAGTTCCGCCCGTTTAGGGGGCGCAAACATTCAGTACTTC	CASSSARLGGANIQYF	-	TRBJ2-4	TRBD1	16	TRBV6-5
TGTGCCAGCAGTTACCGTAGCGGTATCTACACCGGGGAGCTGTTTTTT	CASSYRSGIYTGELFF	few	TRBJ2-2	-	16	TRBV6-5
TGTGCCAGCAGCCGTCGTGAGGGTCCCTACGAGCAGTACTTC	CASSRREGPYEQYF	-	TRBJ2-7	-	14	TRBV7-9
TGTGCCACCAGTGATTCCGGAGAGACCCAGTACTTC	CATSDSGETQYF	-	TRBJ2-5	-	12	TRBV24-1
TGTGCCAGCAGGTGGAGGGGTAATGAAAAACTGTTTTTT	CASRWRGNEKLFF	-	TRBJ1-4	-	13	TRBV6-5
TGTGCCAGCAGCTTAGATTGGACTAGCGGCTTCGATGAGCAGTTCTTC	CASSLDWTSGFDEQFF	-	TRBJ2-1	TRBD2	16	TRBV11-3
TGTGCCACCAGCAGAAGTGCCAGGGGGCTTGGCACAGATACGCAGTATTTT	CATSRSARGLGTDTQYF	-	TRBJ2-3	TRBD1	17	TRBV15
TGTGCCAGCAGCCGGGACAGGGCCTCAACTAATGAAAAACTGTTTTTT	CASSRDRASTNEKLFF	-	TRBJ1-4	TRBD1	16	TRBV7-9
TGTGCCAGCAGCTTAGGGGCGGCACCCTACGAGCAGTACTTC	CASSLGAAPYEQYF	-	TRBJ2-7	-	14	TRBV7-3
TGTGCCAGCACCCCTCCTTCGGGGACAAACACTGAAGCTTTCTTT	CASTPPSGTNTEAFF	-	TRBJ1-1	-	15	TRBV3-1/TRBV3-2
TGTGCCAGCAGCTTTAGAGAGCGGGAGTCTCATGAGCAGTACTTC	CASSFRERESHEQYF	-	TRBJ2-7	TRBD2	15	TRBV9
TGTGCCAGCAGCACTCCAGGGCCCATCGAAAAACTGTTTTTT	CASSTPGPIEKLFF	once	TRBJ1-4	-	14	TRBV28
TGTGCCTGGAGTTACCTTGGACAGGGGACGGGCGGCTACACCTTC	CAWSYLGQGTGGYTF	-	TRBJ1-2	TRBD1	15	TRBV30
TGTGCCAGCAGTCAATCCAGGGGGTTGAATCAGCCCCAGCATTTT	CASSQSRGLNQPQHF	-	TRBJ1-5	TRBD1	15	TRBV7-2
TGTGCCAGCAGTTTGGGGGGACTAGCGGGAGGCTCCTACAATGAGCAGTTCTTC	CASSLGGLAGGSYNEQFF	once	TRBJ2-1	TRBD2	18	TRBV5-4
TGTGCCAGCAGCTTAATGGGTCACAGGGACCTATCGGATGAGCAGTTCTTC	CASSLMGHRDLSDEQFF	-	TRBJ2-1	-	17	TRBV7-3
TGTGCCAGCAGCTCCGGGGCAGGGGGTGGGTTGTACGGCTACACCTTC	CASSSGAGGGLYGYTF	-	TRBJ1-2	TRBD1	16	TRBV11-2
TGTGCCAGCAGGGAACAGGGGGCCAGAGGGGATGAGCAGTTCTTC	CASREQGARGDEQFF	-	TRBJ2-1	TRBD1	15	TRBV3-1/TRBV3-2
TGCGCCAGCAGCTTGTTCCTCGCGGGCACCGGGGAGCTGTTTTTT	CASSLFLAGTGELFF	-	TRBJ2-2	-	15	TRBV5-1
TGTGCCATCAGTCAGGGTGGGCAGCCCCAGCATTTT	CAISQGGQPQHF	-	TRBJ1-5	-	12	TRBV10-3
TGTGCCAGCAGCGGAGAACAGACAGGGGGGGATTATGGCTACACCTTC	CASSGEQTGGDYGYTF	-	TRBJ1-2	TRBD1	16	TRBV6-6
TGTGCCAGCACCGGACAGAACCGTCAAGAGACCCAGTACTTC	CASTGQNRQETQYF	-	TRBJ2-5	-	14	TRBV2
TGTGCCAGCAGACCTACAGGGTCCTACGAGCAGTACTTC	CASRPTGSYEQYF	-	TRBJ2-7	-	13	TRBV27